The entry below describes one TCR beta chain. The source of the sample is a study of identical twins' blood T cells. This CDR3 has 19 residues. V shed 2 bases and J 2 bases; nucleotides not matched to a gene: 17. Germline CDR1 and CDR2: DFQATT and SNEGSKA (reference sequence). Donors were six healthy women in three monozygous twin pairs. Reared together, all three twin pairs probably met the same infectious agents and vaccines. TCR cDNA libraries came from RNA via a modified published protocol. Original handling: Each donor had about 95,000 to nearly 550,000 clonotypes. TCRdb itself ran the 5' RACE reads through MiXCR, one entry per CDR3 protein. The V and J calls were not made by the authors but by TCRdb's processing. The sample comprises a few hundred thousand distinct CDR3 sequences, roughly 30% of which are singletons, and roughly 6.1% rests with the top ten.

Sequencing was carried out using PBMCs. The chain couples TRBV20-1 to TRBJ2-1, with 8 bases identical to TRBD2. The receptor was isolated from a woman aged 18 to 50 in good health. The CDR3 is CSARTAGTRVMPTYNEQFF. Written as DNA, the CDR3 is TGCAGTGCTAGAACGGCCGGGACTAGGGTTATGCCGACCTACAATGAGCAGTTCTTC.